This T cell receptor (beta chain) was obtained from a study of T cell repertoires in cytomegalovirus infection. Germline V gene data show CDR1 as MDHEN and CDR2 as SYDVKM. V lost 1 base and J lost 7, with 14 bases in between. The CDR3 sequence is 15 residues long. One entry per CDR3 protein results from TCRdb running MiXCR on the reads. The data show fewer than 700,000 distinct CDR3 sequences, approximately 25% seen once. The specimen was CD8+ T cells from PBMCs. The chain couples TRBV28 to TRBJ1-5; no clear D. The sequence derives from a human donor in good health (CMV status not recorded). Some clones in this sample may be carry-over from other donors' samples. This CDR3 reads CASSLYSGREQPQHF. CDR3 DNA: TGTGCCAGCAGTTTATATTCGGGGAGGGAACAGCCCCAGCATTTT.